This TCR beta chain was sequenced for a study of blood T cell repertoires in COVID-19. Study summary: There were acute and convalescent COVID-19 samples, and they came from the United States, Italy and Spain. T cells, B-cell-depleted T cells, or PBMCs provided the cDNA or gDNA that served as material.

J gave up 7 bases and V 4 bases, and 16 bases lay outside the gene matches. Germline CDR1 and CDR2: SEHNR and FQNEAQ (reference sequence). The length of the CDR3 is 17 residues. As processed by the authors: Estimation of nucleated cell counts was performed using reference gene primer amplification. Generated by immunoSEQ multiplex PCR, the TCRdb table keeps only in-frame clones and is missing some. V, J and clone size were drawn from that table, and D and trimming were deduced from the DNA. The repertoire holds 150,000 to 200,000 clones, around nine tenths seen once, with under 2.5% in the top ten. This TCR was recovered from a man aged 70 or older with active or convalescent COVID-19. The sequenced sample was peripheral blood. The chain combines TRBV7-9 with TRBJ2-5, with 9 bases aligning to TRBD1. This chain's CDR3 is CASSSGTGRKASGTQYF. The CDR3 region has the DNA TGTGCCAGCAGCTCCGGGACAGGGCGAAAAGCGAGCGGGACCCAGTACTTC.